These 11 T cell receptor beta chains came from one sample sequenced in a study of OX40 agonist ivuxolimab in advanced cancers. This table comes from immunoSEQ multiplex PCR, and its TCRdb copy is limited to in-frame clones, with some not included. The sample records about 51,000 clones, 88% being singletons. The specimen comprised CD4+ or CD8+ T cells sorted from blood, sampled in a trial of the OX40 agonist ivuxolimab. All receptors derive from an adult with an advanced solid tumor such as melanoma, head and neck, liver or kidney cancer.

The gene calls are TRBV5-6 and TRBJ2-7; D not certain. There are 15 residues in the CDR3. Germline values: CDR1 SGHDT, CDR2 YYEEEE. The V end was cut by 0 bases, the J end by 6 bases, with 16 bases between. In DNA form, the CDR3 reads TGTGCCAGCAGCTTGGTCCCAGACTCTGCCGGCGAGCAGTACTTC. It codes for CASSLVPDSAGEQYF.

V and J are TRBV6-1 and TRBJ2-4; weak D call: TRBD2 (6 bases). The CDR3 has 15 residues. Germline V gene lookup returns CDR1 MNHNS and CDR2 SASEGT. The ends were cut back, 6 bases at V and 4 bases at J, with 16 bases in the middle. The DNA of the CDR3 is TGTGCCAGCAGGGAGGGGTCAGGGCAGAAAAACATTCAGTACTTC. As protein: CASREGSGQKNIQYF.

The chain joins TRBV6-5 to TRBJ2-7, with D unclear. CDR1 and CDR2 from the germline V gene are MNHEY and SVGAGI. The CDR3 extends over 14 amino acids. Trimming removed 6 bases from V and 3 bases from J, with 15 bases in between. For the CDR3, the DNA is TGTGCCAGCAGCAAGGGCGGCAGAGTCTACGAGCAGTACTTC. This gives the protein CASSKGGRVYEQYF.

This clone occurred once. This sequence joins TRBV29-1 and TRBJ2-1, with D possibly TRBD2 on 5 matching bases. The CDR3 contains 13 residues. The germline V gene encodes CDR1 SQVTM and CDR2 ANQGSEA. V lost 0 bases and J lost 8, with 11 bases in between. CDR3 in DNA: TGCAGCGTTGAAGAAAGCGGTTCGTATGAGCAGTTCTTC. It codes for CSVEESGSYEQFF.

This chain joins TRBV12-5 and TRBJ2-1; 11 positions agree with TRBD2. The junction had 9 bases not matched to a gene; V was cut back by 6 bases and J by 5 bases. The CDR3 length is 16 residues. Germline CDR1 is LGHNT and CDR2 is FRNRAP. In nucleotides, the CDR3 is TGTGCTAGTGGCCCGACGACTAGCGGGACTCACAATGAGCAGTTCTTC. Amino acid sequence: CASGPTTSGTHNEQFF.

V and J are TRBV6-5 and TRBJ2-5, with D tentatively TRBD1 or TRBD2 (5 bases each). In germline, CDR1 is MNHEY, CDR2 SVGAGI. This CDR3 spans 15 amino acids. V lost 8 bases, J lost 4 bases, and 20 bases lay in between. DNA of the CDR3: TGTGCCAGCCGCCGTTGGGGGAGATCCCTAGAGACCCAGTACTTC. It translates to CASRRWGRSLETQYF.

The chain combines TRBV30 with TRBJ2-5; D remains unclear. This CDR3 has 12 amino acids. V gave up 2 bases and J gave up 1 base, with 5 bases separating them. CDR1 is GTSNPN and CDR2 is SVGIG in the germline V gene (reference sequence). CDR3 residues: CAWSQSQETQYF. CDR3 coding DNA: TGTGCCTGGAGTCAGTCCCAAGAGACCCAGTACTTC. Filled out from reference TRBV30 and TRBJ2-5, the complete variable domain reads SQTIHQWPATLVQPVGSPLSLECTVEGTSNPNLYWYRQAAGRGLQLLFYSVGIGQISSEVPQNLSASRPQDRQFILSSKKLLLSDSGFYLCAWSQSQETQYFGPGTRLLVL.

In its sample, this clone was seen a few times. For the CDR3, the DNA is TGTGCCAGCTCACCGACGACAGAGAACACTGAAGCTTTCTTT. This sequence encodes CASSPTTENTEAFF. V and J are TRBV18 and TRBJ1-1; perhaps TRBD1 as D (5 bases). The V end lost 3 bases, the J end lost 1 base, and 9 bases lay between the germline ends. Germline V gene lookup returns CDR1 KGHSH and CDR2 LQKENI. This CDR3 has 14 residues.

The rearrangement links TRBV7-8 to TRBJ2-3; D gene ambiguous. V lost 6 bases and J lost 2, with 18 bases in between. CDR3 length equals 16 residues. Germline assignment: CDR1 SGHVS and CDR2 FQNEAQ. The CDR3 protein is CASSPPPGRNTDTQYF. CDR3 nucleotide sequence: TGTGCCAGCAGTCCACCTCCGGGTCGGAACACAGATACGCAGTATTTT.

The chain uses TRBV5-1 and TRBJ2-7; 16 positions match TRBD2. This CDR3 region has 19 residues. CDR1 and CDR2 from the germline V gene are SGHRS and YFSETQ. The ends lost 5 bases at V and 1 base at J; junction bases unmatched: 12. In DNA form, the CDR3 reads TGCGCCAGCAGTCCCCGGACGGGACTAGCGGGAGGGGGGTCCTACGAGCAGTACTTC. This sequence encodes CASSPRTGLAGGGSYEQYF.

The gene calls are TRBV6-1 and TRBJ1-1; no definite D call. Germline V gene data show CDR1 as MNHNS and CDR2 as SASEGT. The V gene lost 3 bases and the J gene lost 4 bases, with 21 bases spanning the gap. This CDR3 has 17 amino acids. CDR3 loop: CASSDDMRRERVTEAFF. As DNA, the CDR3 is TGTGCCAGCAGTGATGATATGAGGAGGGAGAGAGTCACTGAAGCTTTCTTT.